This is a list of T cell receptor beta chains from one sample in a study of blood T cell repertoires in COVID-19. Using immunoSEQ multiplex PCR, the repertoire was profiled, and TCRdb retains in-frame clones only, with some absent. In the table there are around 220,000 clones, 84% of which are singletons. Sequences were obtained from PBMCs or T cells enriched from blood (not recorded which). All receptors derive from a woman aged 40 to 50 who had recovered from COVID-19. CDR3s include the opening cysteine and the closing phenylalanine or tryptophan. Each record gives: D gene, clone size, V gene, J gene, CDR3 protein, CDR3 DNA. D genes are given only for firm matches. Not all rows give a size; the values are once, few, many and, for expanded clones, a class.

TRBD2	-	TRBV28	TRBJ2-1	CASSLRGGGPLNEQFF	TGTGCCAGCAGCCTACGGGGGGGAGGGCCTCTCAATGAGCAGTTCTTC
-	-	TRBV20-1	TRBJ2-1	CSARDPRFF	TGCAGTGCTAGAGATCCCCGGTTCTTC
TRBD1	-	TRBV6-2/TRBV6-3	TRBJ1-6	CASGSQGEAYNSPLHF	TGTGCCAGCGGTTCACAGGGGGAAGCGTATAATTCACCCCTCCACTTT
TRBD1	-	TRBV29-1	TRBJ2-5	CSVEVTRTGGETQYF	TGCAGCGTTGAAGTTACCCGGACAGGGGGGGAGACCCAGTACTTC
TRBD1	-	TRBV19	TRBJ1-1	CASSQRTGRNTEAFF	TGTGCCAGTAGTCAAAGGACAGGGAGGAACACTGAAGCTTTCTTT
-	-	TRBV27	TRBJ1-4	CASSSDPRPSLNGKLFF	TGTGCCAGCAGTTCCGATCCTCGTCCGAGTCTTAACGGGAAACTGTTTTTT
TRBD1	few	TRBV10-3	TRBJ1-2	CAISESRDRGNGYTF	TGTGCCATCAGTGAGTCCAGAGACAGGGGCAATGGCTACACCTTC
TRBD2	-	TRBV6-1	TRBJ2-1	CASSDMQGGVSNEQFF	TGTGCCAGCAGTGATATGCAGGGAGGGGTGAGTAATGAGCAGTTCTTC
-	-	TRBV5-1	TRBJ1-3	CASSLIPGVSGNTIYF	TGCGCCAGCAGCTTAATTCCGGGGGTCTCTGGAAACACCATATATTTT
TRBD2	-	TRBV2	TRBJ2-5	CASNRAGEQETQYF	TGTGCCAGCAATCGGGCGGGAGAACAAGAGACCCAGTACTTC
-	-	TRBV5-1	TRBJ1-2	CASSLTANYGYTF	TGCGCCAGCAGCCTAACAGCTAACTATGGCTACACCTTC
-	-	TRBV14	TRBJ1-1	CASSQNVRTRQGNTEAFF	TGTGCCAGCAGCCAAAATGTAAGGACCAGGCAGGGGAACACTGAAGCTTTCTTT
TRBD2	once	TRBV29-1	TRBJ2-7	CSVEVTSGRNEQYF	TGCAGCGTTGAAGTAACTAGCGGGAGGAACGAGCAGTACTTC
-	-	TRBV5-6	TRBJ1-1	CASRFGGGTEAFF	TGTGCCAGCAGGTTTGGAGGCGGCACTGAAGCTTTCTTT
TRBD2	-	TRBV4-3	TRBJ2-1	CASSKGTSGYNEQFF	TGCGCCAGCAGCAAAGGTACTAGCGGTTACAATGAGCAGTTCTTC
-	-	TRBV7-8	TRBJ2-3	CASSFRGATSVTGDTQYF	TGTGCCAGCAGCTTCAGGGGGGCCACAAGTGTAACGGGAGATACGCAGTATTTT
-	-	TRBV6-5	TRBJ1-5	CASSPSGEPQHF	TGTGCCAGCAGTCCCTCGGGAGAGCCCCAGCATTTT
-	-	TRBV28	TRBJ1-2	CASSLFGDYGYTF	TGTGCCAGCAGTTTATTCGGGGACTACGGCTACACCTTC
-	-	TRBV5-1	TRBJ2-1	CASSRQISYNEQFF	TGCGCCAGCAGTCGACAGATCTCCTACAATGAGCAGTTCTTC
-	once	TRBV5-1	TRBJ2-1	CASSLGLAEIPYNEQFF	TGCGCCAGCAGCTTGGGCCTAGCTGAGATTCCCTACAATGAGCAGTTCTTC
TRBD1	few	TRBV20-1	TRBJ1-1	CSAVQGGAFF	TGCAGTGCTGTACAGGGGGGGGCTTTCTTT
-	-	TRBV10-3	TRBJ1-1	CAISLTVNTEAFF	TGTGCCATCAGCTTAACAGTGAACACTGAAGCTTTCTTT
TRBD1	-	TRBV7-9	TRBJ2-1	CASSLRDRVYNEQFF	TGTGCCAGCAGCTTACGGGACAGGGTGTACAATGAGCAGTTCTTC
TRBD1	-	TRBV2	TRBJ1-3	CASSRQGVNTIYF	TGTGCCAGCAGTCGACAGGGAGTGAACACCATATATTTT
-	-	TRBV6-1	TRBJ1-6	CASSEGSASSPLHF	TGTGCCAGCAGTGAAGGGTCAGCGAGTTCACCCCTCCACTTT
TRBD1	-	TRBV16	TRBJ2-5	CASSQDPQGETQYF	TGTGCCAGCAGCCAAGACCCACAGGGGGAGACCCAGTACTTC
-	-	TRBV11-3	TRBJ2-1	CASSLTGYNEQFF	TGCGCCAGCAGCCTTACAGGTTACAATGAGCAGTTCTTC